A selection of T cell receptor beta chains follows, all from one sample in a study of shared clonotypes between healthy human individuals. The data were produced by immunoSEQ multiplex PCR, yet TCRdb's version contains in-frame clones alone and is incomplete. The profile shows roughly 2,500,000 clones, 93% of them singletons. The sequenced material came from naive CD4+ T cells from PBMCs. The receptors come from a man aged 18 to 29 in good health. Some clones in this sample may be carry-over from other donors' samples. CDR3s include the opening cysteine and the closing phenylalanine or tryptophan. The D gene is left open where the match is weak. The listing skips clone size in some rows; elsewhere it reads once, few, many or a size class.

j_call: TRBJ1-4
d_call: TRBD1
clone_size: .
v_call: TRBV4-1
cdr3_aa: CASSQAGTVVEKLFF
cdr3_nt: TGCGCCAGCAGCCAGGCCGGGACAGTGGTTGAAAAACTGTTTTTT

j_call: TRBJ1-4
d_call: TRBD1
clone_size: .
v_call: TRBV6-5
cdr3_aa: CASSSLGTGTEKLFF
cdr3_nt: TGTGCCAGCAGCTCGCTCGGGACAGGGACTGAAAAACTGTTTTTT

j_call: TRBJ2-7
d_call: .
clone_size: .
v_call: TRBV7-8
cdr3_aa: CASSLVVGQGTRAWYF
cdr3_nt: .

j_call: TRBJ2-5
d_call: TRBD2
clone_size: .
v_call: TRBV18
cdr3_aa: CASSPVTGGTQETQYF
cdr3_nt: TGTGCCAGCTCACCAGTCACGGGGGGAACTCAAGAGACCCAGTACTTC

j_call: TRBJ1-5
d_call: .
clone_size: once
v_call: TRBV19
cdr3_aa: CASSIGGGKPQHF
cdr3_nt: TGTGCCAGTAGTATTGGAGGTGGCAAGCCCCAGCATTTT

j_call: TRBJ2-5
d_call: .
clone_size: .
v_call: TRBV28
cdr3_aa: CASSFPGQMQETQYF
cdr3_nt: TGTGCCAGCAGTTTCCCCGGACAAATGCAAGAGACCCAGTACTTC

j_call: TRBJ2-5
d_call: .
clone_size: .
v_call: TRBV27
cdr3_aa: CASSSLRGLETQYF
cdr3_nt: TGTGCCAGCAGTTCCCTTCGAGGGTTAGAGACCCAGTACTTC

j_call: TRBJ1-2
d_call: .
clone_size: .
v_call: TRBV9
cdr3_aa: CASRGWRGNNYGYTF
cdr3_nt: TGTGCCAGCAGGGGTTGGAGGGGTAATAACTATGGCTACACCTTC

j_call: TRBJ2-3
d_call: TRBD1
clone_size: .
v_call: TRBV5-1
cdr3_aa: CASSLPLTGDSTDTQYF
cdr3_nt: TGCGCCAGCAGCCTCCCGCTGACAGGGGACAGCACAGATACGCAGTATTTT

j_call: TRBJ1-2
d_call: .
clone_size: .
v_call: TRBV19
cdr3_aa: CASTDSGGGYTF
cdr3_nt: TGTGCCAGTACGGACAGTGGGGGTGGCTACACCTTC

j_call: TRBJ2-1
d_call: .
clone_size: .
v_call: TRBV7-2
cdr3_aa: CASSSNHEQFF
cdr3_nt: TGTGCCAGCAGCTCAAACCATGAGCAGTTCTTC

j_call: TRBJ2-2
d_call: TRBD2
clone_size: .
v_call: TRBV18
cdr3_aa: CASSPPSSGSVTGELFF
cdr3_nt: TGTGCCAGCTCACCACCGTCTAGCGGGAGTGTAACCGGGGAGCTGTTTTTT

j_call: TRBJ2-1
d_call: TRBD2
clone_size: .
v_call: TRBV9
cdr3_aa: CASSVGLAGLGEQFF
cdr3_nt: TGTGCCAGCAGCGTAGGACTAGCGGGTCTGGGTGAGCAGTTCTTC

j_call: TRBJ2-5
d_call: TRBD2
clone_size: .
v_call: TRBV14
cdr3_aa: CASSHLGAGGLETQYF
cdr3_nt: TGTGCCAGCAGCCACCTGGGAGCGGGAGGGCTTGAGACCCAGTACTTC

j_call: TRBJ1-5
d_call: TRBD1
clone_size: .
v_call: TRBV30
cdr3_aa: CAWSVQTGGNQPQHF
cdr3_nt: TGTGCCTGGAGTGTACAAACAGGGGGGAATCAGCCCCAGCATTTT

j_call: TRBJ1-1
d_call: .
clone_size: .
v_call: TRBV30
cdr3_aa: CAWSSPGSGPTEAFF
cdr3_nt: TGTGCCTGGAGCTCTCCGGGATCCGGGCCGACTGAAGCTTTCTTT

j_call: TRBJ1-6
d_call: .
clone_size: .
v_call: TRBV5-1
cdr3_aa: CASSLDSGSPLHF
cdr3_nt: TGCGCCAGCAGCTTGGACAGTGGATCACCCCTCCACTTT

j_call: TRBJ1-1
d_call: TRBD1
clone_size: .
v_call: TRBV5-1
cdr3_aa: CASSLQGVGTEAFF
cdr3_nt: TGCGCCAGCAGCTTGCAGGGGGTAGGAACTGAAGCTTTCTTT

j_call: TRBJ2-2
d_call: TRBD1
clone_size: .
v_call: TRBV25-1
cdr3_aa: CASSELGTGNTGELFF
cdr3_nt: TGTGCCAGCAGTGAATTAGGGACAGGGAACACCGGGGAGCTGTTTTTT

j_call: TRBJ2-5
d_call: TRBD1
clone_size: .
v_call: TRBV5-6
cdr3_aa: CASSGQGGETQYF
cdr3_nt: TGTGCCAGCAGCGGACAGGGGGGAGAGACCCAGTACTTC

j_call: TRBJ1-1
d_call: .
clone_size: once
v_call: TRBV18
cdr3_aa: CASSPERTDEDTEAFF
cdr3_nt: TGTGCCAGCTCACCAGAAAGAACAGATGAGGACACTGAAGCTTTCTTT

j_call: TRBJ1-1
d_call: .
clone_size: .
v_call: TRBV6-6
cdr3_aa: CASRRSENTEAFF
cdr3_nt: TGTGCCAGCAGGAGGTCAGAGAACACTGAAGCTTTCTTT

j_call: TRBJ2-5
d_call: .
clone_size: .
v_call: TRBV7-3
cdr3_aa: CASSLGAGLDEGSQYF
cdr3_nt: TGTGCCAGCAGCTTAGGGGCAGGGTTGGATGAAGGTTCCCAGTACTTC

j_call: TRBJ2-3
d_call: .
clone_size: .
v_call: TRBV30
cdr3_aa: CAWSGWTATDTQYF
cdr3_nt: TGTGCCTGGAGTGGTTGGACAGCCACAGATACGCAGTATTTT

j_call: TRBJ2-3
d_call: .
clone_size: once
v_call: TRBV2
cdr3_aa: CASSELRATDTQYF
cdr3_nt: TGTGCCAGCAGTGAATTGAGGGCGACAGATACGCAGTATTTT

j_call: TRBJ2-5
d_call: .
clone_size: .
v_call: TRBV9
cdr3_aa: CASSRGRSQETQYF
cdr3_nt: TGTGCCAGCAGCAGAGGGAGATCCCAAGAGACCCAGTACTTC

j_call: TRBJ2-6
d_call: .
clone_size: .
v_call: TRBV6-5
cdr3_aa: CASSPRWTGANVLTF
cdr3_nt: TGTGCCAGCAGCCCCCGGTGGACTGGGGCCAACGTCCTGACTTTC

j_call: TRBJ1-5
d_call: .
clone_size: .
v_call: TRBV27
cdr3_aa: CASSPGTLRNQPQHF
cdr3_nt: TGTGCCAGCAGTCCTGGGACCCTCCGCAATCAGCCCCAGCATTTT

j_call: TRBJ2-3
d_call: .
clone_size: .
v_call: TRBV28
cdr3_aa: CASSDPDTQYF
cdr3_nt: TGTGCCAGCAGTGACCCAGATACGCAGTATTTT

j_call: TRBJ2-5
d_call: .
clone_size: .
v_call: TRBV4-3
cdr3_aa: CASSQTGTRGGETQYF
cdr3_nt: TGCGCCAGCAGCCAGACCGGGACCCGAGGAGGAGAGACCCAGTACTTC

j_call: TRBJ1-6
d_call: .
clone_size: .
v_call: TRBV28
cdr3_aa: CASSSDLNSPLHF
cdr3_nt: TGTGCCAGCAGTTCCGACCTAAATTCACCCCTCCACTTT

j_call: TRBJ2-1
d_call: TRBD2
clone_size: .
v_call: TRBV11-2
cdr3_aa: CASSLLMRERLVDEQFF
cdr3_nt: TGTGCCAGCAGCTTATTGATGCGGGAGAGGCTGGTTGATGAGCAGTTCTTC

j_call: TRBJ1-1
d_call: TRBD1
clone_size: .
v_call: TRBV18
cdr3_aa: CASSPPGSTGVMNTEAFF
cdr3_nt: TGTGCCAGCTCACCACCGGGGTCGACAGGGGTGATGAACACTGAAGCTTTCTTT

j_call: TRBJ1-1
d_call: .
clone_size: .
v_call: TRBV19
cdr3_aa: CASSFTLNTEAFF
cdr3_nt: TGTGCCAGTAGTTTTACATTGAACACTGAAGCTTTCTTT

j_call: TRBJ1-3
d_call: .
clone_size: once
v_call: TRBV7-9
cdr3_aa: CASSVLGGESSGNTIYF
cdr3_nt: TGTGCCAGCAGCGTCCTTGGGGGTGAGAGCTCTGGAAACACCATATATTTT

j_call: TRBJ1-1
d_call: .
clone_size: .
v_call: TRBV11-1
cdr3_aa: CASSLSEWPVVIGTEAFF
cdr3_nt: TGTGCCAGCAGCTTAAGTGAGTGGCCGGTGGTTATAGGCACTGAAGCTTTCTTT

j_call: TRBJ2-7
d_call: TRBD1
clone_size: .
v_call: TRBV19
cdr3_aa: CASSMSGQGKNEQYF
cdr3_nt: TGTGCCAGTAGTATGAGCGGACAGGGGAAGAACGAGCAGTACTTC

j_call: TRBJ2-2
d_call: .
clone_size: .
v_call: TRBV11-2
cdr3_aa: CASSFGVITGELFF
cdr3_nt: TGTGCCAGCAGCTTCGGGGTTATCACCGGGGAGCTGTTTTTT

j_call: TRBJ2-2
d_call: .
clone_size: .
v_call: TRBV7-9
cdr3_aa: CASSVNTGELFF
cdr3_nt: TGTGCCAGCAGCGTCAACACCGGGGAGCTGTTTTTT

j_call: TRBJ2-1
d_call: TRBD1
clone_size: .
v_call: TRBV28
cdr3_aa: CASSLDRGRGEQFF
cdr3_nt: TGTGCCAGCAGTCTAGACAGGGGGAGGGGTGAGCAGTTCTTC

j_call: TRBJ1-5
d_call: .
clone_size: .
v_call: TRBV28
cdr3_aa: CASSSEINQPQHF
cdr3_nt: TGTGCCAGCAGTTCCGAAATTAATCAGCCCCAGCATTTT

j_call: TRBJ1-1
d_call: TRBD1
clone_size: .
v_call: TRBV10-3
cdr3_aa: CAIRGTANTEAFF
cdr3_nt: TGTGCCATCAGGGGGACAGCGAACACTGAAGCTTTCTTT

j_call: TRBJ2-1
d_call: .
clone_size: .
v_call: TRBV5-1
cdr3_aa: CASSPEEISSYNEQFF
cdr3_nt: TGCGCCAGCAGCCCAGAGGAGATTAGCTCCTACAATGAGCAGTTCTTC

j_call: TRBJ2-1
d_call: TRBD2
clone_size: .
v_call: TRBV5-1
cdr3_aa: CASSSGASGYNEQFF
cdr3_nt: TGCGCCAGCAGCTCGGGGGCTAGCGGGTACAATGAGCAGTTCTTC

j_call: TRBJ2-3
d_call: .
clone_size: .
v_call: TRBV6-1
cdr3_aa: CASSELASTQYF
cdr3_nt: TGTGCCAGCAGTGAACTAGCGAGTACGCAGTATTTT

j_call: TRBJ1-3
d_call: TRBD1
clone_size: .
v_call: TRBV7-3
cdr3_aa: CASSLTGGQEYSGNTIYF
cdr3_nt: TGTGCCAGCAGCTTAACGGGGGGACAGGAATACTCTGGAAACACCATATATTTT

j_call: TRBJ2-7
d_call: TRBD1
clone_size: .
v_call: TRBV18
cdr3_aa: CASSPGQGDSNEQYF
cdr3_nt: TGTGCCAGCTCACCGGGACAGGGAGATTCTAACGAGCAGTACTTC

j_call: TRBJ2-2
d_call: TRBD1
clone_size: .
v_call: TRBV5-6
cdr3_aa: CASSGPTGANTGELFF
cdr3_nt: TGTGCCAGCAGCGGACCGACAGGGGCGAACACCGGGGAGCTGTTTTTT